This TCR beta chain was recovered during a study of blood T cells in healthy people across ages. Through a sample-barcoded 5' primer and a J-beta primer mix, a second PCR was run for about 6 to 11 cycles. Tagging of each cDNA molecule was performed by a template-switch adaptor with 12 random nucleotides. There were at least 3 million CDR3-containing paired-end reads obtained from each sample. Using its own MiXCR run on the 5' RACE reads, TCRdb lists one record per CDR3 protein. The data hold about 1.6 million distinct CDR3 sequences, with 34% observed a single time. V lost 2 bases, J lost 5 bases, and 12 bases lay in between. The CDR3 sequence is 14 residues long. Germline lookup yields CDR1 MNHNS and CDR2 SASEGT. This clonotype was seen a few times. Every donor gave around 10 milliliters of peripheral blood. Every sample gave at least 5 micrograms of total RNA when it was extracted.

The chain joins TRBV6-1 to TRBJ1-1; a weak D match, TRBD1 (6 bases). Sequenced sample: blood. This TCR came from a woman aged 25-40 years in good health. The CDR3 DNA is TGTGCCAGCAGTGAAACGGGGGGCGATACTGAAGCTTTCTTT. Translated: CASSETGGDTEAFF.